This TCR beta chain was found in a study of blood T cell repertoires in COVID-19. Profiled with immunoSEQ multiplex PCR; TCRdb holds only in-frame clones, not every one. Of 150,000 to 200,000 clones listed, approximately 88% are singletons. Individuals in the exposed group had encountered a COVID-19 case within 2 weeks preceding study entry. The length of the CDR3 is 16 residues. Germline CDR1 reads SGHRS; CDR2 reads YFSETQ. The V segment lost 6 bases and the J segment 6 bases; nucleotides outside the gene matches: 13. The rearrangement uses TRBV5-1 and TRBJ2-3, with 10 bases matching TRBD2. Sequencing was done on a sample of PBMCs or T cells enriched from blood (not recorded which). The sequence derives from a man between 65 and 80 years old who had been exposed to COVID-19. Here the CDR3 reads CASMDVSGGAIDTQYF. DNA of the CDR3: TGCGCCAGCATGGATGTCAGCGGGGGGGCCATTGATACGCAGTATTTT.